This TCR beta chain was recorded in a study of HIV-infected children after antiretroviral therapy interruption. Across the whole study: Four children interrupted treatment; four stayed on continuous treatment. Weeks 0, 12, interruption end (24 or 48), and about 3 years post-study gave interruption-arm samples.

The junction had 10 bases not matched to a gene; V was cut back by 5 bases and J by 4 bases. Per germline, CDR1 LGHDT and CDR2 YNNKEL (reference sequence). The length of the CDR3 is 17 residues. Regarding treatment: PENTA 11 planned treatment interruption arm or continuous ART arm. At least 5 million viable PBMCs were required per cryopreserved sample. Regarding the study as a whole: After treatment interruption started, naive CD4+ CDR3 overlap across time points dropped.

With respect to this clonotype: Its antigen is undetermined.

Unique molecular identifiers were included in an RNA-based 3' RACE TCR library. TCRdb processed the 3' RACE reads anew with MiXCR; each CDR3 protein has one entry. The table includes over 35,000 distinct CDR3 sequences, around 7% detected once. This TCR was recovered from a pool of human donors with HIV. The chain joins TRBV3-1 to TRBJ2-3; TRBD2 matches at 12 bases. The material sequenced was CD45RA+ CD4+ T cells from PBMCs, pooled from several time points, taken from a donor given antiretroviral therapy, either interrupted or continuous. The subset: naive CD4+ CD45RA+ CD45RO- T cells. CDR3 sequence: CASSIRLAGGWADTQYF. The CDR3, as DNA: TGTGCCAGCAGCATCCGTCTAGCGGGAGGGTGGGCAGATACGCAGTATTTT.